The T cell receptor beta chain under discussion was sequenced for a study of T-cell memory formation after mild COVID-19. At the level of the study: TCR clusters mostly belonged to single donors.

The V end lost 3 bases, the J end lost 2 bases, and 13 bases lay between the germline ends. CDR3 length equals 15 residues. The V gene's germline CDR1 is SGHTA and CDR2 FQGNSA. Study-level findings and limits: The second-wave clones peaking on day 37 were not confirmed as SARS-CoV-2-specific. Contracting CD4+ clones lay largely in CM and EM, with CD8+ ones residing in EMRA. Pre-infection memory harbored some responding clones, suggesting cross-reactive memory joined.

Each CDR3 protein is one row after TCRdb ran MiXCR on the 5' RACE reads. The data show 400,000 or so distinct CDR3 sequences, under 25% seen once. As regards this clonotype: The antigen remains unidentified.

This sequence originates from an adult woman who had mild COVID-19 (a few samples of this study predate the infection). Cell type and time point are not known. What was sequenced was PBMCs or a T cell subset sorted from them (not recorded which). The chain uses TRBV7-2 and TRBJ1-2, with D possibly TRBD1 on 5 matching bases. The CDR3 loop reads CASSFYSDINYGYTF. The CDR3 bases are TGTGCCAGCAGCTTCTATTCGGACATCAACTATGGCTACACCTTC.